This T cell receptor beta chain is from a study of blood T cell repertoires in COVID-19 (dated by TCRdb to 2020 to 2021). For context, the study as a whole: Samples covering the acute and convalescent phases of COVID-19 were provided by collaborators in the United States, Italy and Spain. The prospective study material was composed of cDNA or gDNA derived from T cells, B-cell-depleted T cells, or PBMCs. Deeply sampled blood TCRbeta repertoires from subjects exposed to, actively infected with, or recovered from COVID-19 were included in the dataset. The repertoires were made available in a free public database intended to serve as a resource for research on the immune response to SARS-CoV-2. Samples were obtained from the ongoing ImmuneRACE study (first 160 participants) and from approximately 1,200 subjects provided by 6 global collaborators. Sample metadata almost always included a de-identified subject ID, COVID-19 status, age in years and sex. Where available, HLA class I and class II types were obtained from metadata supplied by the sample provider rather than from assay-based typing.

Whole blood was collected in K2EDTA tubes by collaborating institutions according to the institutions' own protocols. For TCRbeta analysis, collaborators shipped samples as frozen whole blood, isolated PBMCs, or DNA extracted from either of those sample types. TCRbeta CDR3 regions were amplified from genomic DNA by means of the immunoSEQ Assay, a bias-controlled multiplex PCR. The study's processing was this. The number of nucleated cells in each sample was estimated from the amplification of reference gene primers within the assay. To quantify the absolute abundance of each unique TCRbeta CDR3 rearrangement, sequence reads were collapsed and filtered. For each sample, productive Simpson clonality was calculated by taking the square root of Simpson's diversity index across productive rearrangements. TCRdb stores this immuneACCESS table with in-frame sequences only. Part of the clones is absent; in the studies checked, under half of the shortfall reflects unresolved V genes, and no reason is known for the rest. V and J calls and clone size are given by that table; D and trimming were obtained from the DNA. This sample lists 130,000 to 150,000 clones; approximately 86% were detected once. The ten largest clones capture just under 0.95% of the sample.

Between the V and J ends, shortened by 5 bases and 10 bases respectively, the junction contains 20 bases. Inclusive of the bounding cysteine and phenylalanine, the CDR3 is 15 residues long. Only CDR3 DNA is held: 45 bases, read in frame from base 1. From a lookup of the germline V gene, CDR1 and CDR2 are KGHDR and SFDVKD. Comment on this clone: It lacks a known antigen. Base qualities are not provided; no much larger clone lies one nucleotide away.

The paper's findings and limits, for the study overall: Clinical and demographic metadata were provided uncurated, with the amount varying by source and participant.

The chain was built from TRBV24-1 and TRBJ2-1; TRBD1 is possibly the D segment (7 matching bases). Sequencing was done on a sample of peripheral blood. This TCR came from a woman aged 45-60 years with acute or convalescent COVID-19. The DNA is as follows: TGTGCCACCAGTGGAGGGGCAGGGGGGTTAGAAGAGCAGTTCTTC. Translated, this is CATSGGAGGLEEQFF.